The rows below give T cell receptor beta chains drawn from one sample of a study of blood T cell repertoires in COVID-19. Sequencing used immunoSEQ multiplex PCR; TCRdb keeps in-frame clones, though not all of them. The repertoire consists of 390,000 or so clones, with 85% to 90% occurring once and the leading ten covering around 10%. Input material: PBMCs or T cells enriched from blood (not recorded which). The receptors originated from a woman aged 45 to 65 who had recovered from COVID-19. Both conserved end residues are part of each CDR3. A D gene is named only where the DNA matches it firmly. Clone size, where shown, is once, few, many, or a class for clones that have expanded.

TRBJ1-2 NA TRBV4-1 NA TGCGCCAGCAGCCAACCTGCCCAAGGGGTTGGGTATGGCTACACCTTC CASSQPAQGVGYGYTF
TRBJ2-3 NA TRBV6-5 once TGTGCCAGCAAACAACCGGGACTGAGCACAGATACGCAGTATTTT CASKQPGLSTDTQYF
TRBJ2-3 TRBD2 TRBV7-2 NA TGTGCCAGCAGCTTAGGCGGCGGGGGGGAATCAGATACGCAGTATTTT CASSLGGGGESDTQYF
TRBJ1-1 TRBD1 TRBV19 NA TGTGCCAGTAGTATTGTATTGACAGGGGAAGCTTTCTTT CASSIVLTGEAFF
TRBJ1-6 NA TRBV28 NA TGTGCCAGCTCCCTCAGGGGATGGAATTCACCCCTCCACTTT CASSLRGWNSPLHF
TRBJ2-1 TRBD2 TRBV25-1 NA TGTGCCAGCAGTGAATTACGGACTAGCGGTTTCAATGAGCAGTTCTTC CASSELRTSGFNEQFF
TRBJ1-2 NA TRBV6-5 NA TGTGCCAGCAGTTCACGACTGCTATACTATGGCTACACCTTC CASSSRLLYYGYTF
TRBJ1-1 TRBD1 TRBV5-1 NA TGCGCCAGCAGCCTAGGGACAGGGATTACTGAAGCTTTCTTT CASSLGTGITEAFF
TRBJ2-5 TRBD2 TRBV7-2 NA TGTGCCAGCAGCTCCGTCGGGACTAGCGGGGGGGAGACCCAGTACTTC CASSSVGTSGGETQYF
TRBJ2-7 NA TRBV28 NA TGTGCCAGCAGTTCCGCGCTTCTCGGCGGTTCCTACGAGCAGTACTTC CASSSALLGGSYEQYF
TRBJ2-6 NA TRBV19 NA TGTGCCAGTACCCACGGAGGGTACATACTCTGGGGACCCTTGAAGGGGGCCAACGTCCTGACTTTC CASTHGGYILWGPLKGANVLTF
TRBJ2-1 TRBD2 TRBV24-1 once TGTGCCACCAGTGGCCCAGACAGGTGGGGACTAGCGGGGCTGAATGAGCAGTTCTTC CATSGPDRWGLAGLNEQFF
TRBJ2-3 NA TRBV18 many TGTGCCAGCTCACCTCAGGGTACATTCAGTGTTAGCACAGATACGCAGTATTTT CASSPQGTFSVSTDTQYF
TRBJ1-4 NA TRBV13 NA TGTGCCAGCAGCGGCGGGACGGGTTTCGCAACTAATGAAAAACTGTTTTTT CASSGGTGFATNEKLFF
TRBJ1-2 NA TRBV25-1 NA TGTGCCAGCAGCCCCGGACAGAAACTCTATGGCTACACCTTC CASSPGQKLYGYTF
TRBJ2-7 TRBD2 TRBV7-9 NA TGTGCCAGCAACCCTTCGACGGGACTAGCGGGGAAAGGGGCCTACGAGCAGTACTTC CASNPSTGLAGKGAYEQYF
TRBJ2-7 TRBD1 TRBV30 NA TGTGCCTGGGGGGACAGGGTTTCGAGCGAGCAGTACTTC CAWGDRVSSEQYF
TRBJ1-1 TRBD1 TRBV5-1 NA TGCGCCAGCAGCGGTTTGACAGGGGAGAACACTGAAGCTTTCTTT CASSGLTGENTEAFF
TRBJ1-2 NA TRBV28 NA TGTGCCAGCAGTTCACCGGGGGGCGGCTATGGCTACACCTTC CASSSPGGGYGYTF